The clone carrying this T cell receptor (beta chain) was counted only a few times. No antigen is known for it. TCRdb fed the RT-PCR reads into MiXCR, producing one record per CDR3 protein. The sample carries about 780,000 distinct CDR3 sequences, less than 20% recorded once. The data were taken from a study of response to subunit inactivated influenza vaccine. Study findings and constraints: After each seasonal influenza vaccination, few new T cells are recruited, the authors suggested.

Trimming at V came to 0 bases and at J to 5 bases, leaving 7 bases not matched to a gene. The V gene's germline CDR1 is MNHEY and CDR2 SVGEGT. The CDR3 sequence is 17 residues long. The chain uses TRBV6-2 or TRBV6-3 and TRBJ2-3, with 11 positions matching TRBD2. Here the sequenced sample was PBMCs from blood, taken roughly 5 days after vaccination. This receptor was taken from a man in his fifties who received an inactivated influenza vaccine. CDR3 residues: CASSYSNSLAGGDTQYF. The CDR3 nucleotides are TGTGCCAGCAGTTACTCGAATTCCCTAGCGGGGGGAGATACGCAGTATTTT.